The text below deals with one TCR beta chain. The sample is drawn from a study of PD-1 blockade in classical Hodgkin lymphoma. This CDR3 comprises 16 residues. Deletions cut 0 bases from V and 0 bases from J, with 12 bases between. Per the germline V gene, CDR1 is SGHTA and CDR2 is FQGNSA. The method was immunoSEQ multiplex PCR; TCRdb's version includes in-frame clones alone and lacks a portion of them. The repertoire consists of 120,000 to 150,000 clones, with about 81% occurring once and the leading ten covering 9.2%. Every patient was affected by relapse after autologous stem cell transplantation, while exposure to brentuximab vedotin was not uniform.

The V gene is TRBV7-2, the J gene TRBJ2-7; D remains ambiguous. Sequenced here: peripheral blood mononuclear cells (PBMCs), sampled before the second cycle of nivolumab. The clonotype comes from a human donor with classical Hodgkin lymphoma. The CDR3 coding sequence is TGTGCCAGCAGCTTAGCGTTGTCGGTCACCTCCTACGAGCAGTACTTC. Protein: CASSLALSVTSYEQYF.